This T cell receptor beta chain appears in the sequencing data of a study of naive and memory T cell subsets. Whole blood, 2.5 ml, came from adult healthy volunteers. There are many counts of this clonotype. The V end was cut by 6 bases, the J end by 6 bases, with 12 bases between. The CDR3 sequence is 13 residues long. The germline V gene encodes CDR1 MNHEY and CDR2 SVGAGI. Reverse transcription of blood and skin TCR RNA was primed at alpha and beta constant regions. A single record per CDR3 protein comes from TCRdb applying MiXCR to the 5' RACE reads. The sample includes under 25,000 distinct CDR3 sequences, about 4.4% seen only once; the top ten take about 7.8%.

The J gene is TRBJ2-1, the V gene TRBV6-5; D possibly uses TRBD1 or TRBD2 (5 bases each). This TCR was recovered from a male donor in good health. CDR3 residues: CASSRDGGNEQFF. Here the CDR3 DNA reads TGTGCCAGCAGCCGGGACGGCGGCAATGAGCAGTTCTTC.